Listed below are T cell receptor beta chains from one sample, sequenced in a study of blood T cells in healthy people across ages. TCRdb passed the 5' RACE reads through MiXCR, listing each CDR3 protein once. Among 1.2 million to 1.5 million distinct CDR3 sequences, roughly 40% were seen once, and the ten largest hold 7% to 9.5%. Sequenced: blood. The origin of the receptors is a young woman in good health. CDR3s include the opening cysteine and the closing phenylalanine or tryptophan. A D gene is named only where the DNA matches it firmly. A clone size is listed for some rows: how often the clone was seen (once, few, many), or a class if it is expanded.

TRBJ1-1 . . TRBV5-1 CASSLFLQSDTEAFF TGCGCCAGCAGCTTATTTTTGCAGTCGGACACTGAAGCTTTCTTT
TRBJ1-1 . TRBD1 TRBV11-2 CASSVTGKNTEAFF TGTGCCAGCAGCGTGACAGGGAAGAACACTGAAGCTTTCTTT
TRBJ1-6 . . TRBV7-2 CASGTMVEVGSPLHF TGTGCCAGCGGCACCATGGTGGAGGTAGGGTCACCCCTCCACTTT
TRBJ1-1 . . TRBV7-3 CASSWTLVKTEAFF TGTGCCAGCAGCTGGACCCTGGTGAAAACTGAAGCTTTCTTT
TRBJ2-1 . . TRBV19 CASRGSGGGGEQFF TGTGCCAGTAGAGGATCAGGGGGAGGAGGTGAGCAGTTCTTC
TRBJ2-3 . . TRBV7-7 CASSSASARTDTQYF TGTGCCAGCAGCTCCGCTAGCGCACGCACAGATACGCAGTATTTT
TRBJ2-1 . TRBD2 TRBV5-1 CASSLTVAGLCNEQFF TGCGCCAGCAGCCTTACCGTAGCGGGACTGTGCAATGAGCAGTTCTTC
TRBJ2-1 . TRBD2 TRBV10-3 CAISESGPRAGEGEQFF TGTGCCATCAGTGAGTCGGGACCACGAGCGGGAGAGGGTGAGCAGTTCTTC
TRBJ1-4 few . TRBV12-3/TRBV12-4 CASMTGLATNEKLFF TGTGCCAGCATGACAGGCCTTGCAACTAATGAAAAACTGTTTTTT
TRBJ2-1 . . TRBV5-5 CASSLGWGPFYNEQFF TGTGCCAGCAGCTTGGGATGGGGACCCTTTTACAATGAGCAGTTCTTC
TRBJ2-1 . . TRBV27 CASSYPTGNEQFF TGTGCCAGCAGTTACCCGACGGGCAATGAGCAGTTCTTC
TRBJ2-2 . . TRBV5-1 CASSLRATNTGELFF TGCGCCAGCAGCTTGAGGGCAACGAACACCGGGGAGCTGTTTTTT
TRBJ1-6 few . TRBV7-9 CASSFGWDSPLHF TGTGCCAGCAGCTTTGGGTGGGATTCACCCCTCCACTTT
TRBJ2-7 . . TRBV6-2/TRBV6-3 CASSYGIPQEYEQYF TGTGCCAGCAGTTACGGGATCCCCCAAGAATACGAGCAGTACTTC
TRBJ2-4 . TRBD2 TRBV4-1 CASSQERLAGENGKNIQYF TGCGCCAGCAGCCAAGAACGGCTAGCGGGAGAAAACGGAAAAAACATTCAGTACTTC
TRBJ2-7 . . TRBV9 CASSVGAGLYYEQYF TGTGCCAGCAGCGTAGGCGCGGGCCTCTACTACGAGCAGTACTTC
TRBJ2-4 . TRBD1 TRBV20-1 CSAPDRDWAKNIQYF TGCAGTGCTCCGGACAGGGATTGGGCCAAAAACATTCAGTACTTC
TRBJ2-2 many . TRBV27 CASSVTFTGELFF TGTGCCAGCAGTGTAACTTTCACCGGGGAGCTGTTTTTT
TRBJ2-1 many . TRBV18 CASSQQGSEQFF TGTGCCAGCTCACAACAGGGTAGTGAGCAGTTCTTC
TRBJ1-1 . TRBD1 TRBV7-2 CASSLNTGGTEAFF TGTGCCAGCAGCTTAAACACAGGGGGCACTGAAGCTTTCTTT
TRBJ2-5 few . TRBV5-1 CASSLEEETRYF TGCGCCAGCAGCTTGGAGGAGGAGACCCGGTACTTC
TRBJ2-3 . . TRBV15 CVTSPRDGAQADTQYF TGTGTCACCAGCCCTAGAGACGGGGCGCAGGCAGATACGCAGTATTTT
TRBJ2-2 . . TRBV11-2 CASTHVGHANTGELFF TGTGCCAGCACCCATGTGGGACATGCGAACACCGGGGAGCTGTTTTTT
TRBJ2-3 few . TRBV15 CATIDGASGPADTQYF .
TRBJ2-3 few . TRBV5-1 CASSPSRGTDTQYF TGCGCCAGCAGCCCCTCTAGGGGCACAGATACGCAGTATTTT
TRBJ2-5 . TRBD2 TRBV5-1 CASSYTGLAGDETQYF TGCGCCAGCAGCTATACGGGACTAGCGGGAGACGAGACCCAGTACTTC
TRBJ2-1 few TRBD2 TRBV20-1 CSARAPGGNEQFF TGCAGTGCTCGGGCTCCGGGGGGCAATGAGCAGTTCTTC
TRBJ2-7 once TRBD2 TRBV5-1 CASSLGLAGTASGNEQYF TGCGCCAGCAGCTTGGGACTAGCGGGGACGGCCTCCGGCAATGAGCAGTACTTC
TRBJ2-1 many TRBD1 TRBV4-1 CASSQSGTGWPNEQFF TGCGCCAGCAGCCAATCGGGGACAGGATGGCCCAATGAGCAGTTCTTC
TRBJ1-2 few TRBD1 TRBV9 CASSDRQGFNYGYTF TGTGCCAGCAGCGACAGACAGGGGTTCAACTATGGCTACACCTTC
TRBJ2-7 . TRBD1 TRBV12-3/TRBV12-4 CASRLGQQYEQYF TGTGCCAGCAGGTTGGGACAGCAATACGAGCAGTACTTC
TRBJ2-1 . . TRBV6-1 CASSEPGRRAYEQFF TGTGCCAGCAGTGAACCGGGACGGAGGGCCTACGAGCAGTTCTTC
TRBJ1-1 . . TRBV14 CASSPSGIMNTEAFF TGTGCCAGCAGCCCCAGCGGGATTATGAACACTGAAGCTTTCTTT
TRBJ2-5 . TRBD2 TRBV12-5 CASGPGRGGETQYF TGTGCTAGTGGTCCGGGGCGGGGGGGAGAGACCCAGTACTTC
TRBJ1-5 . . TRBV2 CASTGEEGNQPQHF TGTGCCAGCACTGGGGAAGAAGGCAATCAGCCCCAGCATTTT
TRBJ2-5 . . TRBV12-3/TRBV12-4 CASRLGLGDNEQYF TGTGCCAGCAGGCTCGGACTCGGCGACAATGAGCAGTACTTC
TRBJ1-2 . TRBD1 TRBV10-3 CAISEDRGYYGYTF TGTGCCATCAGTGAGGACAGGGGCTACTATGGCTACACCTTC
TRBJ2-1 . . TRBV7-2 CASSQSGLDLSYNEQFF TGTGCCAGCAGCCAGAGCGGACTCGACCTCTCCTACAATGAGCAGTTCTTC
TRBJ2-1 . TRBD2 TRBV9 CASSVPPGLVNEQFF TGTGCCAGCAGCGTCCCCCCGGGACTAGTCAATGAGCAGTTCTTC
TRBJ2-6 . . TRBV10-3 CAISEGRESGANVLTF TGTGCCATCAGTGAGGGCAGGGAATCCGGGGCCAACGTCCTGACTTTC
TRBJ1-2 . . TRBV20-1 CSARGRLLNYGYTF TGCAGTGCTAGGGGGAGGTTACTTAACTATGGCTACACCTTC
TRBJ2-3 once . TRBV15 CATKGLTSTDTQYF TGTGCCACCAAGGGACTCACTAGCACAGATACGCAGTATTTT
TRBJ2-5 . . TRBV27 CASRLGTQETQYF TGTGCCAGCCGCCTGGGAACGCAAGAGACCCAGTACTTC
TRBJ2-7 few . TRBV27 CASSPSSGTEKYEQYF TGTGCCAGCAGTCCGTCCTCCGGGACGGAGAAATACGAGCAGTACTTC
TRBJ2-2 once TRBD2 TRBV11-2 CASSLPSGGYTGELFF TGTGCCAGCAGCCTCCCTAGCGGGGGTTACACCGGGGAGCTGTTTTTT
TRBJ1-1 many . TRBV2 CASSDLGGVTEAFF TGTGCCAGCAGTGATCTGGGGGGCGTCACTGAAGCTTTCTTT
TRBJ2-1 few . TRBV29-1 CSVDPGASWNEQFF TGCAGCGTTGATCCGGGGGCCTCCTGGAATGAGCAGTTCTTC
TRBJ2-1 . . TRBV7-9 CASTYDRNSYNEQFF TGTGCCAGCACCTACGACAGGAACTCCTACAATGAGCAGTTCTTC
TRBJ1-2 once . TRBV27 CASSLFWKIGGYTF TGTGCCAGCAGTTTATTTTGGAAAATCGGGGGCTACACCTTC